The present entry profiles one T cell receptor beta chain with its context. The antigen is unknown. These data come from a study of siplizumab effects on memory and regulatory T cells. The study's findings and limits: Treg-derived clones made up an average of approximately 64% of mappable alloreactive CD4+ clones with siplizumab and 25% to 30% in controls. Naive or memory phenotype assignment was not possible for roughly 80-95% of proliferating CD4+ or CD8+ clones. Naive T cells looked more diverse than memory cells, and they looked like major contributors to the alloresponse.

Trimming cost V 3 bases and J 1 base; bases outside gene matches: 7. The length of the CDR3 is 16 residues. Germline V gene lookup returns CDR1 SGHAT and CDR2 FQNNGV. Sequencing of each sample assayed around 9.9 x 10^4 TCR templates. The protocol was immunoSEQ multiplex PCR, while the TCRdb copy is restricted to in-frame clones and leaves out a portion. The top ten hold more than 15% of the sample, which has approximately 50,000 clones, about 93% seen once. The sequence derives from a human donor in good health. The chain employs TRBV11-2 and TRBJ2-5, with 8 bases matching TRBD2. Sequenced input: CD8+ T cells sorted from blood. The CDR3 bases are TGTGCCAGCAGCTTTTTCGGGAGGGTGTTCCAAGAGACCCAGTACTTC. Translated, it gives CASSFFGRVFQETQYF.